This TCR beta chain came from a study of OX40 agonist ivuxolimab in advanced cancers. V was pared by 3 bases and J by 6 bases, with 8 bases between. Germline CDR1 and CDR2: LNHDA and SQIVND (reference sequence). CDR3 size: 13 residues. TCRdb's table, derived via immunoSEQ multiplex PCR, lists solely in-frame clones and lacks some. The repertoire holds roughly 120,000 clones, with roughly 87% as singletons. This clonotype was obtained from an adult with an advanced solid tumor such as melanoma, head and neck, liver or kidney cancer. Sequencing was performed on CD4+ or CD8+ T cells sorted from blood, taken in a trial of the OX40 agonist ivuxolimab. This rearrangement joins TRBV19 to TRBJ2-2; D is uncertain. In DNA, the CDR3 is TGTGCCAGTAGTATCGCGGCTCCCGGGGAGCTGTTTTTT. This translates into CASSIAAPGELFF.